The clone carrying this TCR beta chain was observed a few times. Trimming cost V 6 bases and J 3 bases; bases outside gene matches: 7. Per the germline V gene, CDR1 is SGHKS and CDR2 is YYEKEE (reference sequence). There are 15 residues in the CDR3. Treatment given: randomized to nivolumab then ipilimumab (arm A) or the reverse (arm B). DNA-damaging chemotherapy had not been given to any patient beforehand. This specimen belongs to a study of sequential checkpoint blockade in melanoma. On the study more broadly: Arm A got nivolumab then ipilimumab; arm B the reverse, 1:1. Each arm's sequence ended with maintenance nivolumab.

Produced via immunoSEQ multiplex PCR; TCRdb's table is partial and in-frame only. The sample has some 21,000 clones, roughly four fifths seen once; the top ten hold 11%. This clonotype originated in a human donor with melanoma. The sequencing used CD8+ T cells sorted from blood (inferred from file names), collected from a patient given nivolumab and ipilimumab in sequence. J is TRBJ2-7 and V is TRBV5-5, with 12 bases lining up with TRBD2. CDR3 nucleotide sequence: TGTGCCAGCACCGGGACTAGCGGGTCGTACTACGAGCAGTACTTC. Amino acids: CASTGTSGSYYEQYF.